This paragraph covers one T cell receptor beta chain sequence. No antigen is known for it. Germline loops: CDR1 SEHNR, CDR2 FQNEAQ (reference sequence). This CDR3 has 14 amino acids. Trimming shortened V by 6 bases and J by 0 bases, and 6 bases separated the two germline ends. The PCR used 60 Vbeta and 13 Jbeta primers. Sequencing was performed with immunoSEQ multiplex PCR; in TCRdb, only in-frame clones are kept and a portion is missing. This table holds 150,000 to 160,000 clones, 80% to 90% found once. The sample belongs to a study of cytomegalovirus exposure and HLA in healthy donors. Study-level results: Later work showed greater clonal expansion in HLA-associated TCR beta chains than in equally common others. Relative to the approximately 680-donor mean, N-insertions were reportedly fewer in an Asian-associated ancestry cluster in a later analysis. Sequencing depth roughly uniform across donors was assumed in presence/absence analyses.

The donors comprised healthy bone marrow donors. Source material: PBMCs. The chain uses TRBV7-9 and TRBJ2-6, with D unresolved. This receptor was obtained from a woman aged 18 to 35 in good health and CMV-seronegative. CDR3 amino acids: CASSISSGANVLTF. CDR3 sequence (DNA): TGTGCCAGCAGTATCAGCTCTGGGGCCAACGTCCTGACTTTC.